The entry below describes one T cell receptor beta chain. The data are from a study of T cells in localized non-small cell lung cancer. Profiling relied on immunoSEQ multiplex PCR, and the TCRdb table lists in-frame clones only, not all of them. The table has more than 35,000 clones, more than 90% seen once. The sequence was collected from a female donor aged 60 or older with stage I lung adenocarcinoma. Sequences were derived from peripheral blood, sampled before any cancer treatment.

The CDR3 DNA reads as TGTGCCAGCAGCCCAGAACAGGGAAGGAACACTGAAGCTTTCTTT. Translating it yields CASSPEQGRNTEAFF. The genes are TRBV6-6 and TRBJ1-1; D possibly corresponds to TRBD1 (6 bases). This CDR3 contains 15 residues. Trimming stripped 6 bases from V and 1 base from J, with 15 bases between. Germline CDR1 MNHNY, CDR2 SVGAGI (reference sequence).